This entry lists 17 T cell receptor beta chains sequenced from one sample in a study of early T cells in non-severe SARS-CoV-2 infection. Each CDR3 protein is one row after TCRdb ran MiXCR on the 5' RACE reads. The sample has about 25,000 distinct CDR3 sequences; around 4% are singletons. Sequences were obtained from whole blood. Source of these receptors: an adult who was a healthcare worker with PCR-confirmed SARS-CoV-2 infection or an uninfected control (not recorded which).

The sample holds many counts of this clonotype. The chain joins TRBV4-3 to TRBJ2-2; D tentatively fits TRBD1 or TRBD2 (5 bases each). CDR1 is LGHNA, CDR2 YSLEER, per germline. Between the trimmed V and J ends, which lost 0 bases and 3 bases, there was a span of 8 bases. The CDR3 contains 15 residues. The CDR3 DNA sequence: TGCGCCAGCAGCCAAGAGGGGGTAGACACCGGGGAGCTGTTTTTT. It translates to CASSQEGVDTGELFF.

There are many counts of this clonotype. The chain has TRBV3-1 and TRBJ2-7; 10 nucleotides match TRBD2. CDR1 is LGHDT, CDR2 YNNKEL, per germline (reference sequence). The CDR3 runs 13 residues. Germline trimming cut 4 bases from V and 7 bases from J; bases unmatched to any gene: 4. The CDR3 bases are TGTGCCAGCAGCCTCAAACTAGCGGGGGAGCAGTACTTC. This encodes CASSLKLAGEQYF.

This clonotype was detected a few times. In DNA form, the CDR3 reads TGCAGTGCGGATTTGGCGGGAAAAGATACGCAGTATTTT. Translation: CSADLAGKDTQYF. The rearrangement uses TRBV20-1 and TRBJ2-3, with a tentative D call TRBD2 (6 bases). From germline, CDR1 is DFQATT and CDR2 SNEGSKA (reference sequence). The V end lost 6 bases, the J end lost 5 bases, and 15 bases lay between the germline ends. This CDR3 contains 13 residues.

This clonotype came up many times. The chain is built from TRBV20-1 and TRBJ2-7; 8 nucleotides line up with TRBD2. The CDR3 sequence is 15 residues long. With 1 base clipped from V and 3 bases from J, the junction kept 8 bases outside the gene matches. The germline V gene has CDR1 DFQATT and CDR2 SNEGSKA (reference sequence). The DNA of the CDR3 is TGCAGTGCTAGAGTATTGCGGGAGGCGATCTACGAGCAGTACTTC. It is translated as CSARVLREAIYEQYF.

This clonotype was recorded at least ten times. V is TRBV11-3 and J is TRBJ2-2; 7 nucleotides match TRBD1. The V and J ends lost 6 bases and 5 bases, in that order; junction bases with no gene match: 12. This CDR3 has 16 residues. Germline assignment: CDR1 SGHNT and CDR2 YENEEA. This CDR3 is CASSYTGTVDTGELFF. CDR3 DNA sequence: TGTGCCAGCAGTTATACCGGGACAGTGGATACCGGGGAGCTGTTTTTT.

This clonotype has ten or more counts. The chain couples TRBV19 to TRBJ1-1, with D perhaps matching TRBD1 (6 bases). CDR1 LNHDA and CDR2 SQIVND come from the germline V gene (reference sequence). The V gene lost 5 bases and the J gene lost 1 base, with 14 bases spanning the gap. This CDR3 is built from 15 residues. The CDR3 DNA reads TGTGCCAGTAGTGATGGGGGGCTGGGGAACACTGAAGCTTTCTTT. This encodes CASSDGGLGNTEAFF.

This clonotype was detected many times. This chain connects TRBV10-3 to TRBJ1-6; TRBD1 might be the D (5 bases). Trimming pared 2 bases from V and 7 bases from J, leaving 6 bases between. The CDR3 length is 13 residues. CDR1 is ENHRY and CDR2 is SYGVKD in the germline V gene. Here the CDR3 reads CAISERDNSPLHF. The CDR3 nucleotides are TGTGCCATCAGTGAGAGGGACAATTCACCCCTCCACTTT.

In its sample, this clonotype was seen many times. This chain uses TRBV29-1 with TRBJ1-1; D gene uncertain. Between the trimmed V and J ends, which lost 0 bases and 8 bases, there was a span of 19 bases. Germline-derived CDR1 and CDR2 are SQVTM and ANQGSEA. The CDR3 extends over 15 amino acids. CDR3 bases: TGCAGCGTTGAAGATCAGGCAGGCCGCTACGGGGAAGCTTTCTTT. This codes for CSVEDQAGRYGEAFF.

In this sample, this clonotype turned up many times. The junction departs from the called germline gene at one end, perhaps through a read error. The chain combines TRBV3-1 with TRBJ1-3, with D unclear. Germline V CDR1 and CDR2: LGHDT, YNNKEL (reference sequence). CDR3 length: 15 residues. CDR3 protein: CASSQERISENTIYF. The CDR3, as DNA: TGTGCCAGCAGCCAAGAAAGGATCTCTGAAAACACCATATATTTT.

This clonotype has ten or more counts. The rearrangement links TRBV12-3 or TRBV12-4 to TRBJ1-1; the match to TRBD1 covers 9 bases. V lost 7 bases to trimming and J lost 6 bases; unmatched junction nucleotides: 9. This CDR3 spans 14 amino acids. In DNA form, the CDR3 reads TGTGCCAGCACCCCCACAGGGGGCATTTCTGAAGCTTTCTTT. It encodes CASTPTGGISEAFF.

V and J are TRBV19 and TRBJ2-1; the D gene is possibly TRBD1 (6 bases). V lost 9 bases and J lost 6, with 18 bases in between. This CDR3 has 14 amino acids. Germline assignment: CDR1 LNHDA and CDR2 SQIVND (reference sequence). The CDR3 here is CASSQGSHLNEQFF. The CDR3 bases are TGTGCCAGCTCCCAGGGGAGTCATCTCAATGAGCAGTTCTTC.

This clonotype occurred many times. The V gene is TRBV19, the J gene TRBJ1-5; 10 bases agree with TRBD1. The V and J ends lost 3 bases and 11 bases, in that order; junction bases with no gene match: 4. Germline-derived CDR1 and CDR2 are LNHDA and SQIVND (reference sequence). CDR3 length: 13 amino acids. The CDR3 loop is CASSMTGGQAQHF. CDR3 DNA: TGTGCCAGTAGTATGACAGGGGGCCAGGCCCAGCATTTT.

The DNA for the CDR3 is TGTGCCAGCAGCTTGGGGACTAGCGCTTCCGGGGAGCTGTTTTTT. Amino acids: CASSLGTSASGELFF. The chain combines TRBV7-6 with TRBJ2-2; 10 bases map to TRBD2. After removal of 3 bases from V and 6 bases from J, the junction contained 4 bases not matched to a gene. CDR3 length equals 15 residues. The germline V gene has CDR1 SGHVS and CDR2 FNYEAQ.

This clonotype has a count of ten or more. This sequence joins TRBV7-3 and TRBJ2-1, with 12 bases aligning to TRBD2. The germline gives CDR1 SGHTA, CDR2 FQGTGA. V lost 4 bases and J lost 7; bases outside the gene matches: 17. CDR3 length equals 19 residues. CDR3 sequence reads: CASSSETQGTSGLGNEQFF. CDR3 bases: TGTGCCAGCAGCTCAGAGACCCAGGGGACTAGCGGGTTGGGGAATGAGCAGTTCTTC.

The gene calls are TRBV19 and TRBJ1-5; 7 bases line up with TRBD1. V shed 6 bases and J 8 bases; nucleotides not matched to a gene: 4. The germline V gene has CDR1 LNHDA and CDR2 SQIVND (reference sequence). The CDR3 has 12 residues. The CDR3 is CASRTGNKPQHF. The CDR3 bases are TGTGCCAGTAGGACAGGGAATAAGCCCCAGCATTTT.

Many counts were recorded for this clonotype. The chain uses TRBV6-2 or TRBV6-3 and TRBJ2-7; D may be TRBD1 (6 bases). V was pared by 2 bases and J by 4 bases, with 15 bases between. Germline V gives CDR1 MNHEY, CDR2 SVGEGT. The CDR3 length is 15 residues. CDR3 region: CASSYRPGVVYEQYF. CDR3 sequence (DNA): TGTGCCAGCAGTTACCGGCCAGGGGTTGTGTACGAGCAGTACTTC.

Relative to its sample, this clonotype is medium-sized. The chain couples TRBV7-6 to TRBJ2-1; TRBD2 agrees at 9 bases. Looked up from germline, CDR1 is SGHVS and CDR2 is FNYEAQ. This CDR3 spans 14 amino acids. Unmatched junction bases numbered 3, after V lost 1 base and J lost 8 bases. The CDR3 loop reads CASSLVEREDEQFF. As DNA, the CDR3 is TGTGCCAGCAGCTTAGTTGAGCGGGAGGATGAGCAGTTCTTC.